The source of this TCR beta chain is a study of cytomegalovirus exposure and HLA in healthy donors. Regarding the study as a whole: A classifier reportedly called cytomegalovirus status with high sensitivity and specificity.

It was with 60 Vbeta and 13 Jbeta primers that the PCR ran. Measured with immunoSEQ multiplex PCR; TCRdb has only the in-frame clones, and not every one. This table has 150,000 to 200,000 clones, about 79% appearing once. Comment on this clone: The antigen remains unidentified.

Deletions cut 3 bases from V and 4 bases from J, with 11 bases between. Per the germline V gene, CDR1 is SGDLS and CDR2 is YYNGEE. This CDR3 is 14 amino acids long. The chain carries TRBV9 and TRBJ2-1; D perhaps matches TRBD1 (5 bases). Sequences were obtained from PBMCs. This TCR was recovered from a man aged 35-49 years in good health and CMV-seropositive. CDR3 loop: CASSGYGQYNEQFF. The CDR3 nucleotides read TGTGCCAGCAGCGGTTACGGACAATACAATGAGCAGTTCTTC.